One T cell receptor beta chain is described in this entry. CDR1 is LGHNT, CDR2 FRNRAP, per germline. Trimming removed 2 bases from V and 1 base from J, with 10 bases in between. CDR3 size: 15 residues. This sample stems from a study of blood T cell repertoires in COVID-19. Authors' processing steps: Nucleated cell counts were estimated from reference gene primer amplification. Assay used: immunoSEQ multiplex PCR; TCRdb lists only in-frame clones, some missing. V, J and clone size derive from that table, while D and trimming were established from the DNA sequence. The table records roughly 300,000 clones, 90% of them present only once. In Seattle, patients joined the study during active infection and were tracked longitudinally.

The chain uses TRBV12-5 and TRBJ2-3; the D gene is possibly TRBD2 (5 bases). Material for sequencing was peripheral blood. This receptor was taken from a woman aged 25 to 39 with COVID-19, enrolled during active disease. The CDR3, as DNA: TGTGCTAGTGGTTTGACGGGGATGGGCACAGATACGCAGTATTTT. This sequence encodes CASGLTGMGTDTQYF.